This passage covers 9 T cell receptor beta chains from one sample sequenced in a study of spatial heterogeneity in lung cancer. TCRdb re-derived calls from the 5' RACE reads in MiXCR, one entry per CDR3 protein. The sample includes more than 20,000 distinct CDR3 sequences, roughly 15% seen only once; the top ten take over 25%. The time point here: sample taken at primary tumor resection. Antigens of these TCRs are unknown. Whole-study findings and limits: Tumor mutation count correlated with how many alpha and beta TCRs expanded intratumorally.

This specimen consisted of lung tumor tissue, obtained at surgery. These receptors originate from a female donor with early-stage non-small cell lung cancer.

The rearrangement joins TRBV5-1 to TRBJ2-7, with D possibly matching TRBD1 (7 bases). This CDR3 is built from 15 residues. CDR1 is SGHRS, CDR2 YFSETQ, per germline. Trimming took off 4 bases at V and 4 bases at J, with 18 bases between the two ends. CDR3 region: CASSRGDSRAYEQYF. The CDR3 nucleotides read TGCGCCAGCAGCAGGGGGGACAGCCGAGCTTACGAGCAGTACTTC.

This clonotype was detected many times. This chain links TRBV4-1 with TRBJ2-3; TRBD2 matches at 9 bases. There are 19 residues in the CDR3. V lost 5 bases, J lost 0 bases, and 15 bases stayed unmatched. Germline V gene data show CDR1 as MGHRA and CDR2 as YSYEKL. CDR3 nucleotide sequence: TGCGCCAGCAGCTTCAGGAGGCTAGCGGGACCTTCTAGCACAGATACGCAGTATTTT. It codes for CASSFRRLAGPSSTDTQYF.

There are a few counts of this clonotype. The chain uses TRBV18 and TRBJ2-7; the D gene is possibly TRBD2 (6 bases). V lost 3 bases and J 5 bases, leaving 17 bases between the germline ends. The CDR3 is 15 amino acids. Per the germline V gene, CDR1 is KGHSH and CDR2 is LQKENI. The CDR3 loop reads CASSPRGMTDHEQYF. The CDR3 DNA is TGTGCCAGCTCACCCCGGGGGATGACCGACCACGAGCAGTACTTC.

There are a few counts of this clonotype. The chain is built from TRBV27 and TRBJ2-1; 13 bases match TRBD2. The CDR3 runs to 16 residues. V was clipped by 4 bases and J by 8 bases; unmatched bases: 8. Germline CDR1 and CDR2: MNHEY and SMNVEV (reference sequence). The CDR3, as DNA: TGTGCCAGCAGTTCCTTCACTAGCGGGAGGGCCCATGAGCAGTTCTTC. This gives the protein CASSSFTSGRAHEQFF.

The rearrangement joins TRBV29-1 to TRBJ2-5; TRBD1 is a possible D gene (6 bases). The CDR3 spans 10 residues. The V gene lost 7 bases and the J gene lost 3 bases, with 6 bases spanning the gap. CDR1 and CDR2 (germline): SQVTM, ANQGSEA. CDR3 nucleotides: TGCAGCGCAGGGGAAGAGACCCAGTACTTC. Protein product: CSAGEETQYF. Based on the CDR3 plus reference TRBV29-1 and TRBJ2-5, the full variable domain is SAVISQKPSRDICQRGTSLTIQCQVDSQVTMMFWYRQQPGQSLTLIATANQGSEATYESGFVIDKFPISRPNLTFSTLTVSNMSPEDSSIYLCSAGEETQYFGPGTRLLVL.

With respect to this clonotype: The CDR3 ends on some other residue instead of the conserved phenylalanine or tryptophan, so this is likely a read error. The rearrangement joins TRBV11-2 to TRBJ2-3; the D is unclear. Germline assignment: CDR1 SGHAT and CDR2 FQNNGV. V lost 3 bases to trimming and J lost 0 bases, with 7 bases between them. CDR3 length equals 14 residues. The CDR3 sequence: CASSFTASTDTQYL. As DNA, the CDR3 is TGTGCCAGCAGCTTTACGGCGAGCACAGATACGCAGTATTTG.

The table lists this clonotype with a few counts. The V call is TRBV27, the J call TRBJ2-3; the D gene could be TRBD1 or TRBD2 (5 bases each). The CDR3 length is 15 residues. V was pared by 3 bases and J by 1 base, with 11 bases between. From germline, CDR1 is MNHEY and CDR2 SMNVEV (reference sequence). Written as DNA, the CDR3 is TGTGCCAGCAGTTTTGGGGGATTGGGCACAGATACGCAGTATTTT. It specifies CASSFGGLGTDTQYF.

V usage is TRBV7-9 and J usage is TRBJ2-7; 9 bases map to TRBD1. Unmatched junction bases numbered 3, after V lost 4 bases and J lost 2 bases. The germline gives CDR1 SEHNR, CDR2 FQNEAQ (reference sequence). CDR3 length: 14 amino acids. CDR3 DNA sequence: TGTGCCAGCAGCTCCCGGGACAGGGCCTACGAGCAGTACTTC. Translating gives CASSSRDRAYEQYF. Complete variable domain (other parts from reference TRBV7-9 and TRBJ2-7): DTGVSQNPRHKITKRGQNVTFRCDPISEHNRLYWYRQTLGQGPEFLTYFQNEAQLEKSRLLSDRFSAERPKGSFSTLEIQRTEQGDSAMYLCASSSRDRAYEQYFGPGTRLTVT.

This clonotype was detected only a few times. The CDR3 DNA follows: TGTGCCAGCAGCCAAGTAGATCGGGCGGAGACCCAGTACTTC. This translates into CASSQVDRAETQYF. The J gene is TRBJ2-5, the V gene TRBV3-1; D gene ambiguous. CDR1 and CDR2 (germline): LGHDT, YNNKEL (reference sequence). Trimming shortened V by 1 base and J by 5 bases, and 11 bases separated the two germline ends. The CDR3 consists of 14 residues.